Each of the 30 T cell receptor beta chains below was sequenced from the same sample in a study of patients and donors after allogeneic stem cell transplantation. MiXCR, run by TCRdb on the RT-PCR reads, gives a single entry per CDR3 protein. The sample has about 960,000 distinct CDR3 sequences, roughly 17% seen once; the top ten hold 5% to 7.5%. Material: blood, either unsorted or a sorted T cell fraction (not recorded which). These TCRs come from a human donor who was either an allogeneic HSCT recipient or a stem cell or donor lymphocyte infusion donor (not recorded which). It is not recorded whose cells these are; they may come from a transplant donor.

This clonotype has more than one count but fewer than ten. This sequence joins TRBV4-2 and TRBJ1-1; D is possibly TRBD1 (6 bases). The CDR3 loop spans 18 amino acids. The germline V gene encodes CDR1 LGHNA and CDR2 YNFKEQ. V lost 1 base and J 3 bases, leaving 21 bases between the germline ends. In nucleotides, the CDR3 is TGTGCCAGCAGCCAAGCTTTCAGGGGCCCAAAAAGGGACACTGAAGCTTTCTTT. Its translation: CASSQAFRGPKRDTEAFF.

This clonotype has a count of ten or more. The chain uses TRBV24-1 and TRBJ1-2; D is unclear. Germline loops: CDR1 KGHDR, CDR2 SFDVKD. The CDR3 loop spans 11 amino acids. V lost 5 bases to trimming and J lost 7 bases, with 7 bases between them. CDR3 sequence: CATSAGLGYTF. The CDR3 nucleotides are TGTGCCACCAGTGCAGGTCTTGGCTACACCTTC.

This clonotype was observed a handful of times. This chain joins TRBV12-3 or TRBV12-4 and TRBJ1-6; 7 nucleotides match TRBD1. Germline trimming cut 4 bases from V and 5 bases from J; bases unmatched to any gene: 5. The CDR3 spans 15 residues. The CDR3 region has the DNA TGTGCCAGCAGTTCGCCGGGACAGAATAATTCACCCCTCCACTTT. This sequence encodes CASSSPGQNNSPLHF.

The rearrangement links TRBV4-2 to TRBJ2-3, with a weak D call TRBD1 (5 bases). CDR1 and CDR2 from the germline V gene are LGHNA and YNFKEQ. The CDR3 runs to 16 residues. Trimming took 5 bases from V and 3 from J, leaving 18 bases between them. The CDR3 loop is CASSTSSRGSTDTQYF. The DNA for the CDR3 is TGTGCCAGCAGCACCTCTAGTAGGGGCAGTACAGATACGCAGTATTTT.

In its sample, this clonotype was seen many times. The CDR3 sequence is CATSDPMGPGYTF. CDR3 in DNA: TGTGCCACCAGTGATCCCATGGGGCCAGGCTACACCTTC. This chain connects TRBV24-1 to TRBJ1-2; perhaps TRBD1 as D (5 bases). This CDR3 contains 13 residues. Germline V gene sequence: CDR1 KGHDR, CDR2 SFDVKD. V lost 3 bases, J lost 8 bases, and 12 bases lay in between.

This clonotype has only a few counts. The chain combines TRBV30 with TRBJ2-1; D is unresolved. CDR1 and CDR2 from the germline V gene are GTSNPN and SVGIG (reference sequence). The CDR3 loop spans 10 amino acids. The germline V and J ends were trimmed by 2 bases and 5 bases, with 1 base remaining between them. The CDR3 DNA is TGTGCCTGGAGTCACAATGAGCAGTTCTTC. This encodes CAWSHNEQFF.

A few counts support this clonotype. CDR3 amino acids: CSASGDSYEQYF. DNA of the CDR3: TGCAGTGCTAGTGGGGACAGTTACGAGCAGTACTTC. V usage is TRBV20-1 and J usage is TRBJ2-7; 7 bases are a match to TRBD1. The V gene end was trimmed by 3 bases and the J gene end by 4 bases; junction bases not matched to a gene: 3. There are 12 residues in the CDR3. Germline CDR1 reads DFQATT; CDR2 reads SNEGSKA (reference sequence).

This chain links TRBV3-1 with TRBJ2-3; TRBD2 matches 10 bases. J lost 10 bases, V lost 0 bases, and 16 bases had no gene match. This CDR3 contains 18 residues. Germline CDR1 LGHDT, CDR2 YNNKEL (reference sequence). This CDR3 is CASSQDFGASGSSESQYF. The CDR3 DNA sequence: TGTGCCAGCAGCCAAGATTTTGGTGCTAGCGGGAGTTCGGAGTCGCAGTATTTT.

This clonotype was counted a few times. The gene calls are TRBV3-1 and TRBJ2-1; unclear D gene. V was clipped by 3 bases and J by 0 bases, with 9 bases between them. There are 15 residues in the CDR3. From germline, CDR1 is LGHDT and CDR2 YNNKEL (reference sequence). The CDR3 loop is CASSHYPPSYNEQFF. CDR3 in DNA: TGTGCCAGCAGCCATTACCCGCCCTCCTACAATGAGCAGTTCTTC.

This clonotype was found many times. The chain joins TRBV12-3 or TRBV12-4 to TRBJ2-1; possible D gene TRBD1, 5 bases. V dropped 10 bases and J dropped 8 bases, with 15 bases sitting between them. The CDR3 loop spans 12 amino acids. In nucleotides, the CDR3 is TGTGCCACCCAGCTTTGGGGCCATGAGCAGTTCTTC. Protein product: CATQLWGHEQFF.

This clonotype was detected a few times. V is TRBV18 and J is TRBJ1-2, with 8 nucleotides matching TRBD1. CDR3 length equals 16 residues. J gave up 4 bases and V 2 bases, and 9 bases lay outside the gene matches. Germline CDR1 is KGHSH and CDR2 is LQKENI. The CDR3 nucleotides are TGTGCCAGCTCACCATCTTACGACAGGGGAAGCTATGGCTACACCTTC. This sequence encodes CASSPSYDRGSYGYTF.

The chain couples TRBV15 to TRBJ2-6; TRBD2 matches at 10 bases. Germline V gives CDR1 LNHNV, CDR2 YYDKDF (reference sequence). The trim removed 7 bases at V and 4 bases at J, leaving 1 base unmatched. The CDR3 is 14 amino acids. CDR3 amino acids: CATKGLAGANVLTF. The CDR3 DNA follows: TGTGCCACCAAGGGACTAGCGGGGGCCAACGTCCTGACTTTC.

This clonotype was counted between two and nine times. The V gene is TRBV20-1, the J gene TRBJ2-7; 8 nucleotides agree with TRBD1. Germline-derived CDR1 and CDR2 are DFQATT and SNEGSKA (reference sequence). The CDR3 totals 15 residues. Trimming at V came to 1 base and at J to 3 bases, leaving 8 bases not matched to a gene. This CDR3 is CSARARTGSGYEQYF. The CDR3 DNA follows: TGCAGTGCTAGAGCTAGGACAGGGTCAGGCTACGAGCAGTACTTC.

The chain recombines TRBV6-1 with TRBJ2-3; tentatively, D is TRBD1 or TRBD2 (5 bases each). V shed 7 bases and J shed 1 base, with 12 bases lying between them. Germline lookup yields CDR1 MNHNS and CDR2 SASEGT. The CDR3 contains 14 residues. CDR3 protein: CASNWGPRTDTQYF. CDR3 nucleotide sequence: TGTGCCAGCAATTGGGGACCCCGCACAGATACGCAGTATTTT.

The J gene is TRBJ1-4, the V gene TRBV5-1; D gene ambiguous. V lost 1 base and J 0 bases, leaving 7 bases between the germline ends. Germline V CDR1 and CDR2: SGHRS, YFSETQ. The CDR3 runs 15 residues. CDR3 bases: TGCGCCAGCAGCTTGAATCTTGCAACTAATGAAAAACTGTTTTTT. Its protein is CASSLNLATNEKLFF.

This clonotype has only a few counts. The chain is built from TRBV30 and TRBJ1-4, with D perhaps matching TRBD1 (5 bases). Per the germline V gene, CDR1 is GTSNPN and CDR2 is SVGIG (reference sequence). CDR3 length: 18 amino acids. With 3 bases removed from V and 2 bases from J, the gap between germline ends came to 22 bases. The CDR3 spells CAWRAQPQGIGTNEKLFF. The CDR3 DNA reads TGTGCCTGGAGGGCCCAACCTCAGGGTATCGGCACTAATGAAAAACTGTTTTTT.

This clonotype was found a few times. The rearrangement links TRBV4-3 to TRBJ2-2; 9 bases line up with TRBD1. The CDR3 spans 18 residues. V was clipped by 0 bases and J by 5 bases; unmatched bases: 10. Germline V gives CDR1 LGHNA, CDR2 YSLEER. CDR3 region: CASSQDLWGTGLTGELFF. DNA for the CDR3: TGCGCCAGCAGCCAAGATCTGTGGGGGACAGGGCTGACCGGGGAGCTGTTTTTT.

This clonotype was seen a handful of times. The gene calls are TRBV4-1 and TRBJ2-2; D gene unclear. The CDR3 covers 17 residues. V gave up 1 base and J gave up 4 bases, with 16 bases separating them. The germline CDR1 and CDR2 sequences are MGHRA and YSYEKL. The CDR3 nucleotides are TGCGCCAGCAGCCAAGTTCTGATTGTGGTTGGCACCGGGGAGCTGTTTTTT. This codes for CASSQVLIVVGTGELFF.

This clonotype occurred a few times. The chain uses TRBV9 and TRBJ2-1; D is uncertain. The CDR3 runs to 15 residues. Trimming cost V 0 bases and J 7 bases, with 14 bases left between them. Looked up from germline, CDR1 is SGDLS and CDR2 is YYNGEE. The CDR3 loop reads CASSVEASLRNEQFF. The CDR3 nucleotides are TGTGCCAGCAGCGTAGAAGCGTCCCTTAGGAATGAGCAGTTCTTC.

The chain is built from TRBV3-1 and TRBJ2-7, with a weak D call TRBD1 (7 bases). In germline, CDR1 is LGHDT, CDR2 YNNKEL (reference sequence). This CDR3 is 14 amino acids long. Trimming removed 2 bases at V and 4 bases at J, with 12 bases between. The CDR3 protein is CASSQQGGPYEQYF. The DNA for the CDR3 is TGTGCCAGCAGCCAACAGGGGGGACCGTACGAGCAGTACTTC.

This chain links TRBV4-3 with TRBJ1-2; D is possibly TRBD1 (6 bases). CDR3 length: 14 amino acids. The ends were cut back, 3 bases at V and 6 bases at J, with 14 bases in the middle. CDR1 is LGHNA, CDR2 YSLEER, per germline. CDR3 DNA sequence: TGCGCCAGCAGCCACAACAGGGTTGGGGATGGCTACACCTTC. This sequence encodes CASSHNRVGDGYTF.

This chain's CDR3 is CASRFSPGGASYEQYF. For the CDR3, the DNA is TGTGCCAGCAGATTTTCCCCCGGGGGAGCCTCCTACGAGCAGTACTTC. This chain links TRBV6-1 with TRBJ2-7; possibly TRBD2 for D (6 bases). The germline V gene has CDR1 MNHNS and CDR2 SASEGT. The CDR3 totals 16 residues. Between the trimmed V and J ends, which lost 6 bases and 0 bases, there was a span of 18 bases.

The genes are TRBV5-8 and TRBJ1-2; TRBD1 is a possible D gene (5 bases). Germline values: CDR1 SGHTS, CDR2 YDEGEE. Trimming removed 0 bases from V and 3 bases from J, with 12 bases in between. This CDR3 region has 15 residues. The CDR3 spells CASSLAEGHYYGYTF. The CDR3 region has the DNA TGTGCCAGCAGCTTGGCCGAGGGGCACTACTATGGCTACACCTTC.

This clonotype was picked up a small number of times. The V gene is TRBV20-1, the J gene TRBJ2-5, with TRBD1 matching 9 bases. The CDR3 runs to 14 residues. Germline CDR1 reads DFQATT; CDR2 reads SNEGSKA (reference sequence). The V and J ends lost 2 bases and 5 bases, in that order; junction bases with no gene match: 6. The CDR3 coding sequence is TGCAGTGCTAGAAAGACAGGGGGATTGGAGACCCAGTACTTC. Amino acid sequence: CSARKTGGLETQYF.

The rearrangement uses TRBV20-1 and TRBJ2-1; 7 nucleotides line up with TRBD2. CDR1 and CDR2 from the germline V gene are DFQATT and SNEGSKA (reference sequence). After removal of 3 bases from V and 6 bases from J, the junction contained 11 bases not matched to a gene. CDR3 length: 15 residues. This CDR3 reads CSAREAGRISNEQFF. The CDR3 coding sequence is TGCAGTGCTAGGGAAGCGGGAAGGATTTCCAATGAGCAGTTCTTC.

This clonotype was detected a few times. The V call is TRBV12-3 or TRBV12-4, the J call TRBJ2-5; the match to TRBD1 covers 8 bases. There are 16 residues in the CDR3. V lost 1 base and J lost 5; bases outside the gene matches: 9. This CDR3 is CASSLGRQGFVETQYF. Written as DNA, the CDR3 is TGTGCCAGCAGTTTAGGAAGACAGGGGTTTGTCGAGACCCAGTACTTC.

This clonotype showed up just a few times. This sequence joins TRBV6-5 and TRBJ2-1; D is unresolved. The CDR3 extends over 13 amino acids. V was shortened by 0 bases and J by 7 bases, with 7 bases between the two germline ends. From germline, CDR1 is MNHEY and CDR2 SVGAGI. DNA of the CDR3: TGTGCCAGCAGTTACTCGATAAGGAATGAGCAGTTCTTC. Protein: CASSYSIRNEQFF.

This chain links TRBV9 with TRBJ2-5; 10 positions agree with TRBD2. V trimming: 3 bases; J trimming: 1 base; junction bases outside the gene matches: 3. The CDR3 extends over 15 amino acids. Germline CDR1 is SGDLS and CDR2 is YYNGEE. CDR3 in amino acids: CASSGTSGAQETQYF. The CDR3 DNA reads as TGTGCCAGCAGCGGAACTAGCGGGGCCCAAGAGACCCAGTACTTC. The entire variable domain, with the rest obtained from reference TRBV9 and TRBJ2-5, is as follows: DSGVTQTPKHLITATGQRVTLRCSPRSGDLSVYWYQQSLDQGLQFLIQYYNGEERAKGNILERFSAQQFPDLHSELNLSSLELGDSALYFCASSGTSGAQETQYFGPGTRLLVL.

The chain links TRBV20-1 to TRBJ2-1; 13 bases match TRBD2. The CDR3 runs 15 residues. CDR1 and CDR2 from the germline V gene are DFQATT and SNEGSKA (reference sequence). Trimming cost V 0 bases and J 9 bases; bases outside gene matches: 5. CDR3 amino acids: CSARDLTSGRVEQFF. CDR3 bases: TGCAGTGCTAGAGATCTTACTAGCGGGAGGGTTGAGCAGTTCTTC.

The rearrangement links TRBV20-1 to TRBJ1-6; TRBD1 matches at 7 bases. CDR1 and CDR2 (germline): DFQATT, SNEGSKA (reference sequence). V dropped 3 bases and J dropped 7; count of bases not matched to a gene: 9. This CDR3 spans 15 amino acids. This CDR3 is CSASPRTGPNSPLHF. The CDR3 coding sequence is TGCAGTGCTAGTCCGAGGACAGGACCAAATTCACCCCTCCACTTT.